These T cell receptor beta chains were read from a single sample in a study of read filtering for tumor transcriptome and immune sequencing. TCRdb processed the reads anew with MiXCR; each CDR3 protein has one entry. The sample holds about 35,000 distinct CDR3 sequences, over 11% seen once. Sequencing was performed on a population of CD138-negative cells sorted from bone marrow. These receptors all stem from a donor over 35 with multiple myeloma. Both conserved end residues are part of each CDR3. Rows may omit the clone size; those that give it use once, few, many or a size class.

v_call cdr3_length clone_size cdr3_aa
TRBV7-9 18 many CASSFLPGLAGITGELFF
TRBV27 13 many CASKPYRDTEAFF
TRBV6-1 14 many CASQGFSSYNEQFF
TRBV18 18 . CANSPSIQIGTGGNEQFF
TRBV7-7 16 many CASSFGVAGTQETQYF
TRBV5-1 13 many CASSLDNTGELFF
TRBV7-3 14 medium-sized CASSATGINSPLHF
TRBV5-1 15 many CASRPAGERTDTQYF
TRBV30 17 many CAWWTSGRARGTDTQYF
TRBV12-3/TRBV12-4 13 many CASRLTGGNEQFF
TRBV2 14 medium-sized CASTMGTRNYGYTF
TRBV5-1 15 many CASSFGGDSNTEAFF
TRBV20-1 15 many CSARDFEGPNQPQHF
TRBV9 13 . CASSYQTVSEQLF
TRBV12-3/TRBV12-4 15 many CASRPGTDANYGYTF
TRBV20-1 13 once CIARGSGDYGYTF
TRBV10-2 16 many CASRHERGRFTDTQYF
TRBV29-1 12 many CSVFSNSYEQYF
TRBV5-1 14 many CASSSGLEIETQYF
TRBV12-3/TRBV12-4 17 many CASSPRTSGGNTGELFF